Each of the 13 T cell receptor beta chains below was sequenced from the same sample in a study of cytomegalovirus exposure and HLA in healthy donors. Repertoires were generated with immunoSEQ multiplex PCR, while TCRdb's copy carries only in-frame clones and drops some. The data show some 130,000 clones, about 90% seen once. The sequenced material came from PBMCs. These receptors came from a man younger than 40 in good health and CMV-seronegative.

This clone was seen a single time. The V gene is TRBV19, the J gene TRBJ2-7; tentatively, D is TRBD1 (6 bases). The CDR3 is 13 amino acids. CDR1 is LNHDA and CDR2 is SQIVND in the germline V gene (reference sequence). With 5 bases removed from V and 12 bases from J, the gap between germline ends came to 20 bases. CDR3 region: CASSSRDTSRLYF. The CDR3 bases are TGTGCCAGTAGTTCCCGGGACACCTCCCGATTGTACTTC.

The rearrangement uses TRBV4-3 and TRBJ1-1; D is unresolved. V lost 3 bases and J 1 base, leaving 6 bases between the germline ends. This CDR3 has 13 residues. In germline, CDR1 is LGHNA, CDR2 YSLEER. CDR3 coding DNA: TGCGCCAGCAGCCACAGAGGGAACACTGAAGCTTTCTTT. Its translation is CASSHRGNTEAFF.

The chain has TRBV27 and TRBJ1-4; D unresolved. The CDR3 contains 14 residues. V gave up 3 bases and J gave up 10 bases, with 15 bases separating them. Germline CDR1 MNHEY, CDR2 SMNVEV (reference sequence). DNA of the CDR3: TGTGCCAGCAGTTTTAATCCTCAAACGGGAAAACTGTTTTTT. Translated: CASSFNPQTGKLFF.

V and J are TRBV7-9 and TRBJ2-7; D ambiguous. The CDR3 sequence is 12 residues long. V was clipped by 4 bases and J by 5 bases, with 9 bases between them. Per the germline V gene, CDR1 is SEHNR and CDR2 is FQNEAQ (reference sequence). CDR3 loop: CASSSASNEQYF. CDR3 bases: TGTGCCAGCAGCTCAGCGTCCAACGAGCAGTACTTC.

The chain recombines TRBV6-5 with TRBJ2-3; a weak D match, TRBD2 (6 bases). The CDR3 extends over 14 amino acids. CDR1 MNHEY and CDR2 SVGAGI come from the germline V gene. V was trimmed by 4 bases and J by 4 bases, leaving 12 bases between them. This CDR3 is CASSLPGASDTQYF. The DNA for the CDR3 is TGTGCCAGCAGTTTACCGGGAGCATCAGATACGCAGTATTTT.

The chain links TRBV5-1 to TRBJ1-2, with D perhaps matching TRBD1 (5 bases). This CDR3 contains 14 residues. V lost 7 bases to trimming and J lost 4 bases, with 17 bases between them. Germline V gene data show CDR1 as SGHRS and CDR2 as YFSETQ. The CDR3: CASGPGHPIYGYTF. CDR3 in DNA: TGCGCCAGCGGCCCAGGGCACCCAATCTATGGCTACACCTTC.

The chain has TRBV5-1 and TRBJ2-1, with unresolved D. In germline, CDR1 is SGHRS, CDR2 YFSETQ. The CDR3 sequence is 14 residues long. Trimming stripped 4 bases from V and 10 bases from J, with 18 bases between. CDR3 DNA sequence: TGCGCCAGCAGCCCGAGGCTCCAGCCTGGCGAGCAGTTCTTC. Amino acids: CASSPRLQPGEQFF.

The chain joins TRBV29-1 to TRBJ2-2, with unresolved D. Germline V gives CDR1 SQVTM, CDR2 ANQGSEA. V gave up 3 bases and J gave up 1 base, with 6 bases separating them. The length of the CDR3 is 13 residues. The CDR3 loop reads CSVDAGNTGELFF. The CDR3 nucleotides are TGCAGCGTTGATGCAGGGAACACCGGGGAGCTGTTTTTT.

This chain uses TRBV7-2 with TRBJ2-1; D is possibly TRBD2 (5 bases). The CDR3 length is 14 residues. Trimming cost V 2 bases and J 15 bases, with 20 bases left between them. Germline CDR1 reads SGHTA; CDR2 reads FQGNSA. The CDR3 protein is CASSLRGGSSLLFF. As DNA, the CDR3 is TGTGCCAGCAGCTTACGTGGTGGGAGCAGTTTGCTGTTCTTC. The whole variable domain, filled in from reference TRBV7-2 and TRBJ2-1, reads GAGVSQSPSNKVTEKGKDVELRCDPISGHTALYWYRQSLGQGLEFLIYFQGNSAPDKSGLPSDRFSAERTGGSVSTLTIQRTQQEDSAVYLCASSLRGGSSLLFFGPGTRLTVL.

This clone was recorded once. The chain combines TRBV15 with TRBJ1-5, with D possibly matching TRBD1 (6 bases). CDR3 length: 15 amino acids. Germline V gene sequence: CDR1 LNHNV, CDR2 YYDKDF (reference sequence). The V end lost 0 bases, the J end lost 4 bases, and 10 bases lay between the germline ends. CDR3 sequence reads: CATSRDSQGNQPQHF. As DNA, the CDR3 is TGTGCCACCAGCAGAGATTCCCAGGGGAATCAGCCCCAGCATTTT.

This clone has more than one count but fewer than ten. CDR3 sequence reads: CASSQDRVTGVIYGYTF. The CDR3 DNA reads TGCGCCAGCAGCCAAGATCGGGTGACGGGGGTAATCTATGGCTACACCTTC. This sequence joins TRBV4-3 and TRBJ1-2; maybe TRBD1 (5 bases). The CDR3 has 17 residues. Germline V gene data show CDR1 as LGHNA and CDR2 as YSLEER. The germline V and J ends were trimmed by 0 bases and 4 bases, with 18 bases remaining between them.

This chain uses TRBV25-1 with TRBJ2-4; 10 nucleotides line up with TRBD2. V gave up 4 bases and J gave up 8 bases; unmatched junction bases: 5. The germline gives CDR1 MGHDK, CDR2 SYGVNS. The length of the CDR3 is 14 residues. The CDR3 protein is CASSVGAGGHIQYF. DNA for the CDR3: TGTGCCAGCAGTGTAGGAGCGGGAGGGCACATTCAGTACTTC.

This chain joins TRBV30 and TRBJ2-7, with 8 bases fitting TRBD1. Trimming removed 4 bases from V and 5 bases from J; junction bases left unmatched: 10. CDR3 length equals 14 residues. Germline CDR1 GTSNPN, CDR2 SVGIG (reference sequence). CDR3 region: CAWIPRRGLNEQYF. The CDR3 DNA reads TGTGCCTGGATCCCTCGCAGGGGGCTGAACGAGCAGTACTTC.